This record covers a single T cell receptor beta chain. This receptor's antigen is unknown. Base quality data are lacking; no much larger clone is found one base away. Spanning cysteine to phenylalanine, the CDR3 consists of 12 amino acids. The entry retains the CDR3 DNA only, 36 bases that are in frame from base 1. Deletion took 4 bases off V and 4 bases off J, with a span of 5 bases between the germline ends. Reading the germline V gene gives CDR1 SGHTA and CDR2 FQGNSA. Using the deep immunoSEQ assay, TCR CDR3 regions were amplified from genomic DNA by multiplex PCR. Extracted genomic DNA from each cell subset was spread evenly across all wells of several immunoSEQ 96-well plates, with each plate serving as a replicate. For sorted subsets, around 0.2 ug genomic DNA, equal to 30,000 to 35,000 T cell genomes, was loaded into each replicate PCR. The purified libraries were quantified using a Qubit 3.0 fluorometer, sized with a Bioanalyzer 2100, and then quantified again using the KAPA Library Quantification kit. Each immunoSEQ 96-well plate was sequenced on its own single-read 150-cycle Illumina NextSeq 550 flow cell. The paper's processing steps were these. Because only junctional sequences without quality scores were contained in the immunoSEQ output, filtering matching that applied to full-length reads could not be performed. To assign V/J genes and CDR3, sequences were annotated using PyIR, a Python wrapper for IgBLAST v1.9, with IMGT germline references. Reads were filtered out if the reads had weak V/J assignments (E-value above 1e-6), no CDR3, stop codons, out-of-frame junctions, or ambiguous translated residues. V3J clonotypes were defined as sequences sharing the same inferred V gene, J gene, and CDR3 amino acid sequence. The percentage overlap between two repertoires was calculated by dividing the number of shared unique clonotypes by the size of the smaller repertoire. RTK rarefaction, the Chao1 estimator, and Recon v2.1 estimates of unobserved clonotypes were used to assess repertoire richness. Generation probabilities for all TCRbeta clonotypes obtained by the gDNA method from a handful of donors were computed using OLGA. Here the immuneACCESS table is served through TCRdb, limited to in-frame sequences with V and J called. Missing clones are a known gap in these copies; in checked studies unresolved V genes cover under half, and the rest lacks a known reason. That table gives V, J and clone size, and the DNA gave D and trimming. The sample profile shows over a million clones; around 82% of them were found once. The top ten clonotypes cover around 0.6% of the sample.

This sample is part of a study of shared clonotypes between healthy human individuals (dated by TCRdb to 2019 to 2021). For the wider study: A few men and a couple of women, aged 18 to 49 years, made up the cohort. For each donor, CD4 naive and CD4 memory were each given three plates, CD8 naive was given two plates, and CD8 memory was given one plate. The study deeply sequenced blood TCR repertoires of five healthy adults to estimate repertoire size and the extent of clonotype sharing between individuals. To increase sequencing depth and limit assay-specific biases, TCR repertoire library preparation and sequencing were carried out by different laboratories using diverse techniques. Leukapheresis yielded between about 0.8 and 8.9 billion PBMCs per donor. The full study reports these points: Because the study included a small number of donors, the genetic and exposure-history diversity represented was limited. Only blood was sampled, and tissue TCR repertoires likely differ from those in blood. Pairwise subsampling led to the expectation that sequencing depth would affect the degree of clonotype sharing among donors. Compared with non-shared clonotypes, clonotypes shared by all four sorted-subset donors had higher generation probabilities. Naive subsets generally had larger estimated clonotype richness than memory subsets. When a handful of donors were compared, the shared fraction of clonotypes was around 4.6% for naive CD4, roughly 3.3% for naive CD8, roughly 2.3% for memory CD4, and roughly 0.4% for memory CD8. Even with the large sequencing depth, rarefaction of the sorted-subset datasets indicated that sequencing was incomplete.

The donors were healthy, HIV-negative adults who had no recently reported acute infections or vaccinations. Only Caucasian adults living in Nashville, Tennessee, USA were represented among the donors. Magnetic negative selection was used to enrich CD4+ T cells, after which naive cells were positively selected on CD45RA and the negative fraction became the memory subset. Blood was obtained by leukapheresis, after which PBMCs were separated by Ficoll-Histopaque density gradient centrifugation and cryopreserved in liquid nitrogen vapor phase. Analytical flow cytometry was used to check the purity and quantity of each magnetically sorted T cell population. From each sorted fraction, genomic DNA was isolated and quantified by UV absorbance on a Nanodrop 2000c.

The sequence is built from TRBV7-2 and TRBJ2-1, with the D gene not clear enough to name. The receptor's source is a young man in good health. Some clones in this sample may be carry-over from other donors' samples. Sequenced input: memory CD4+ T cells from PBMCs. Interpreted using the paper, the cell subset or site label stands for: CD45RA-negative fraction. The DNA sequence reads TGTGCCAGCAGCTGGCCGTACAATGAGCAGTTCTTC. It translates to CASSWPYNEQFF.